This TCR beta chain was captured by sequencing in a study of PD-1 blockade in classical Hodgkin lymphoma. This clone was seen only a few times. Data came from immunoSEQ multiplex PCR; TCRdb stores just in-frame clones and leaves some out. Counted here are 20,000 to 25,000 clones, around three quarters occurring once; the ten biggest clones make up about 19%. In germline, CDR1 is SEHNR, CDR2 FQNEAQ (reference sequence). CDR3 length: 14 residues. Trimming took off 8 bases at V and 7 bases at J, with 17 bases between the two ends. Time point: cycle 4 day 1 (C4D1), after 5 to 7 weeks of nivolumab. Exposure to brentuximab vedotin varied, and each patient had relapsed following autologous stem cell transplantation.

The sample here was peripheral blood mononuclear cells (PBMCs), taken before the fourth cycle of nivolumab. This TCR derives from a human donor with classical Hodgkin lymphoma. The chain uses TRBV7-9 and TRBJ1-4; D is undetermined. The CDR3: CASGTGFGSEKLFF. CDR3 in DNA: TGTGCCAGCGGAACCGGCTTCGGTAGTGAAAAACTGTTTTTT.